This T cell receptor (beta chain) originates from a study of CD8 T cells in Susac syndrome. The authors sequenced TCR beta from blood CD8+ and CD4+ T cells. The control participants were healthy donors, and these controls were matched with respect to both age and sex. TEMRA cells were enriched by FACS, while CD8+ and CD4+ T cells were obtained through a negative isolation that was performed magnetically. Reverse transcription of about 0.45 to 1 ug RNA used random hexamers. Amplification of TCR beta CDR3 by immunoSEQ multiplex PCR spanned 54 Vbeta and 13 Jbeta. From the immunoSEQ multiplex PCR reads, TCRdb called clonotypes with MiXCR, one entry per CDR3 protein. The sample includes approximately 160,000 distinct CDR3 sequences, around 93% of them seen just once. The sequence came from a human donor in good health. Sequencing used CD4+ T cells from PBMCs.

The CDR3 region has the DNA TGTGCCAGCAGTGTGAGCACAGATACGCAGTATTTT. This gives the protein CASSVSTDTQYF. The genes are TRBV7-2 and TRBJ2-3; D remains unclear. CDR3 size: 12 residues. Trimming shortened V by 6 bases and J by 0 bases, and 4 bases separated the two germline ends. CDR1 and CDR2 (germline): SGHTA, FQGNSA.